This T cell receptor beta chain came from a study of T-cell memory formation after mild COVID-19. This clonotype was detected only once. Antigen: not known. Constant-segment primers were used for 5'RACE, and the resulting TCR alpha and TCR beta cDNA libraries carried sample barcodes and UMIs. One entry per CDR3 protein, called by TCRdb with MiXCR from the 5' RACE reads. This table has roughly 400,000 distinct CDR3 sequences, roughly 15% appearing once. Study-level findings and limits: Clones that contracted from day 15 to 85 were balanced CD4/CD8, while later expanders leaned CD4+. Detection of some responders pre-infection suggested pre-existing cross-reactive memory T cells participated.

Sequenced material: PBMCs or a T cell subset sorted from them (not recorded which). The clonotype was recovered from a man aged 18 to 35 who had mild COVID-19 (a few samples of this study predate the infection). Cell type and time point are not known.

The chain's CDR3 is CASSLRQGATNEKLFF. For the CDR3, the DNA is TGTGCCAGCAGTTTAAGACAGGGCGCAACTAATGAAAAACTGTTTTTT. The gene calls are TRBV27 and TRBJ1-4; TRBD1 agrees at 7 bases. Trimming removed 2 bases from V and 0 bases from J; junction bases left unmatched: 3. CDR1 and CDR2 (germline): MNHEY, SMNVEV (reference sequence). The CDR3 length is 16 residues.